This TCR beta chain was identified in a study of post-analysis software for immune sequencing data. Study-level background: The courses of disease that were included comprised relapsing-remitting, secondary progressive and progressive-relapsing multiple sclerosis. Overall study results and limits: When compared against controls, multiple sclerosis patients showed significantly lower normalized Chao1 diversity. Same-batch preparations were strongly co-clustered by F measure. Controls showed lower frequencies than patients for four to six TRBV segments, and TRBV5-6, TRBV5-1 and TRBV20-1 were among these.

CDR1 is MNHEY and CDR2 is SVGAGI in the germline V gene. Trimming took 2 bases from V and 0 from J, leaving 8 bases between them. The CDR3 covers 15 residues. Unique molecular identifiers tagged the TCR beta cDNA libraries. TCRdb reprocessed the PCR reads via MiXCR and lists one record per CDR3 protein. In the table there are approximately 770,000 distinct CDR3 sequences, 46% of which are singletons. Concerning this clonotype: Its antigen is currently unknown.

The V call is TRBV6-5, the J call TRBJ2-1, with D perhaps TRBD2 (6 bases). This receptor was identified in a girl aged 5 to 17 with multiple sclerosis. Sequences were obtained from blood. The CDR3 region has the DNA TGTGCCAGCAGTTACAACGGGGGCTCCTACAATGAGCAGTTCTTC. It is translated as CASSYNGGSYNEQFF.